This is a list of T cell receptor beta chains from one sample in a study of human T cells and chemical hapten exposure. TCRdb analysed the RACE reads with MiXCR anew, one entry per CDR3 protein. The table shows a few hundred thousand distinct CDR3 sequences, with around 5.5% occurring only once. The material sequenced was whole blood, taken in connection with sensitization to the hapten diphenylcyclopropenone (DPC). These receptors were obtained from a woman younger than 35 with alopecia areata. Some clones in this sample may be carry-over from other donors' samples. Each CDR3 is given with its conserved first and last residue. The D gene is left open where the match is weak. Not every row has a clone size; where given, it reads once, few, many or a size class.

TRBJ2-1 | NA | 18 | TRBD1 | TRBV23-1 | CASSRTGGARGRVNEQFF | TGCGCCAGCAGTCGGACAGGGGGCGCCCGGGGTCGAGTCAATGAGCAGTTCTTC
TRBJ1-6 | many | 18 | NA | TRBV6-2/TRBV6-3 | CASSYRADQSSYNSPLHF | TGTGCCAGCAGTTACCGAGCGGACCAGAGCTCCTATAATTCACCCCTCCACTTT
TRBJ1-2 | NA | 14 | NA | TRBV6-6 | CASSYTGTTGSYTF | TGTGCCAGCAGTTATACAGGGACAACTGGGAGCTACACCTTC
TRBJ2-7 | few | 13 | TRBD2 | TRBV12-3/TRBV12-4 | CASSLDGGSEQYF | TGTGCCAGCAGTTTAGACGGGGGGTCAGAGCAGTACTTC
TRBJ2-1 | many | 16 | TRBD2 | TRBV7-6 | CASSLAFRGGDNEQFF | TGTGCCAGCAGCTTAGCCTTTCGCGGGGGGGACAATGAGCAGTTCTTC
TRBJ2-2 | medium-sized | 15 | NA | TRBV13 | CASSSHQAVGGELFF | TGTGCCAGCAGCTCTCACCAGGCTGTAGGTGGGGAGCTGTTTTTT
TRBJ2-3 | NA | 16 | NA | TRBV7-9 | CASSPSGAANTDTQYF | TGTGCCAGCAGCCCCAGCGGAGCAGCCAACACAGATACGCAGTATTTT
TRBJ2-5 | NA | 15 | NA | TRBV28 | CASSLWGEYQETQYF | TGTGCCAGCAGTTTATGGGGGGAGTACCAAGAGACCCAGTACTTC
TRBJ1-3 | NA | 15 | NA | TRBV14 | CASSQDSGGPNTIYF | TGTGCCAGCAGCCAAGATTCGGGGGGGCCCAACACCATATATTTT
TRBJ2-7 | many | 13 | TRBD1 | TRBV4-3 | CASGRDRGHEQYF | TGCGCCAGCGGCCGGGACAGGGGCCACGAGCAGTACTTC
TRBJ2-6 | few | 17 | NA | TRBV27 | CASSLRGRLVGANVLTF | TGTGCCAGCAGTTTACGAGGACGCCTCGTTGGGGCCAACGTCCTGACTTTC
TRBJ1-4 | many | 15 | NA | TRBV20-1 | CSARVQGSANEKLFF | TGCAGTGCTAGAGTCCAGGGTTCGGCTAATGAAAAACTGTTTTTT
TRBJ1-2 | few | 14 | TRBD1 | TRBV6-6 | CASSYSAGGNGYTF | TGTGCCAGCAGTTACTCAGCAGGGGGCAATGGCTACACCTTC
TRBJ2-3 | many | 17 | TRBD2 | TRBV7-3 | CASSLSASGGGTDTQYF | TGTGCCAGCAGCTTAAGCGCTAGCGGGGGAGGAACAGATACGCAGTATTTT
TRBJ2-3 | many | 16 | NA | TRBV18 | CASSPFEPSLADTQYF | TGTGCCAGCTCACCATTCGAGCCTAGCCTCGCAGATACGCAGTATTTT
TRBJ2-3 | NA | 15 | TRBD2 | TRBV6-4 | CATSSGGFSTDTQYF | TGTGCCACCTCCTCCGGGGGGTTTAGCACAGATACGCAGTATTTT
TRBJ1-4 | many | 15 | NA | TRBV20-1 | CSARVPGHGPEKLFF | TGCAGTGCTAGAGTTCCGGGACACGGTCCGGAAAAACTGTTTTTT
TRBJ2-7 | NA | 15 | NA | TRBV28 | CASSAAGGPLLEQYF | TGTGCCAGCAGTGCCGCCGGGGGCCCTCTTTTAGAGCAGTACTTC
TRBJ1-6 | few | 15 | TRBD1 | TRBV6-5 | CASSGTGAINSPLHF | TGTGCCAGCAGTGGGACAGGGGCTATTAATTCACCCCTCCACTTT
TRBJ1-1 | many | 13 | NA | TRBV7-2 | CASSVGTELEAFF | TGTGCCAGCAGCGTGGGGACCGAGCTTGAAGCTTTCTTT
TRBJ2-1 | many | 17 | TRBD2 | TRBV4-3 | CASSQGYYSGGANEQFF | TGCGCCAGCAGCCAAGGGTATTATAGCGGGGGGGCCAATGAGCAGTTCTTC
TRBJ1-1 | NA | 12 | NA | TRBV7-9 | CASQQGFTEAFF | TGTGCCAGCCAGCAGGGTTTCACTGAAGCTTTCTTT
TRBJ1-6 | many | 15 | NA | TRBV27 | CASRAQVGNNSPLHF | TGTGCCAGCAGAGCACAGGTCGGGAATAATTCACCCCTCCACTTT
TRBJ1-2 | NA | 14 | NA | TRBV7-2 | CASSWGAGNYGYTF | TGTGCCAGCAGCTGGGGGGCGGGAAACTATGGCTACACCTTC
TRBJ1-1 | many | 20 | NA | TRBV12-3/TRBV12-4 | CASSPDLRWGRDLMNTEAFF | TGTGCCAGCAGTCCTGATCTACGCTGGGGAAGGGATCTTATGAACACTGAAGCTTTCTTT
TRBJ2-7 | medium-sized | 13 | NA | TRBV6-5 | CASSRPNSYEQYF | TGTGCCAGCAGTCGCCCGAACTCCTACGAGCAGTACTTC
TRBJ2-7 | few | 15 | TRBD2 | TRBV12-3/TRBV12-4 | CASSLGAGALREQYF | TGTGCCAGCAGTTTGGGAGCGGGGGCGCTCAGGGAGCAGTACTTC
TRBJ1-1 | NA | 14 | NA | TRBV7-9 | CASTLRGVNTEAFF | TGTGCCAGCACCCTGAGAGGGGTGAACACTGAAGCTTTCTTT
TRBJ2-5 | many | 15 | NA | TRBV27 | CASSLGVVGQETQYF | TGTGCCAGCAGTTTGGGGGTGGTAGGGCAAGAGACCCAGTACTTC
TRBJ1-1 | NA | 14 | NA | TRBV4-1 | CASSQPDMNTEAFF | TGCGCCAGCAGCCAACCGGATATGAACACTGAAGCTTTCTTT
TRBJ2-1 | NA | 14 | NA | TRBV2 | CASSPRRGAEEQFF | TGTGCCAGCAGCCCCCGGAGGGGGGCGGAGGAGCAGTTCTTC
TRBJ1-4 | many | 17 | TRBD1 | TRBV4-2 | CASSPKIPGQGSEKLFF | TGTGCCAGCAGCCCGAAGATTCCGGGACAGGGGTCTGAAAAACTGTTTTTT
TRBJ2-3 | NA | 17 | TRBD1 | TRBV4-2 | CASSQDRRTGSTDTQYF | TGTGCCAGCAGCCAAGATAGGCGGACAGGGAGCACAGATACGCAGTATTTT
TRBJ2-3 | NA | 14 | NA | TRBV20-1 | CSAPRPGYSDTQYF | TGCAGTGCCCCTCGACCAGGGTACTCAGATACGCAGTATTTT
TRBJ2-7 | NA | 14 | TRBD1 | TRBV5-6 | CASSPTGDAYEQYF | TGTGCCAGCAGCCCAACAGGGGATGCTTACGAGCAGTACTTC
TRBJ2-6 | few | 17 | TRBD2 | TRBV7-2 | CASSPTTSRSGANVLTF | TGTGCCAGCAGCCCAACGACTAGCCGTTCTGGGGCCAACGTCCTGACTTTC
TRBJ1-3 | NA | 16 | TRBD1 | TRBV6-5 | CASSPHRQGTGNTIYF | TGTGCCAGCAGTCCCCACCGACAGGGGACTGGAAACACCATATATTTT
TRBJ1-6 | many | 13 | TRBD1 | TRBV5-1 | CASRRDRDSPLHF | TGCGCCAGCAGGCGGGACAGGGATTCACCCCTCCACTTT
TRBJ1-1 | NA | 12 | TRBD1 | TRBV6-5 | CASSSPYRGRLF | TGTGCCAGCAGTTCACCTTACAGGGGGAGGCTCTTT
TRBJ2-3 | many | 16 | TRBD2 | TRBV5-1 | CASSPMSGGSTDTQYF | TGCGCCAGCAGCCCAATGAGCGGGGGGAGCACAGATACGCAGTATTTT
TRBJ2-7 | NA | 17 | NA | TRBV19 | CASSPGGEGARGSEQYF | TGTGCCAGTAGCCCGGGAGGAGAGGGGGCGAGGGGTAGCGAGCAGTACTTC
TRBJ1-5 | few | 14 | TRBD1 | TRBV27 | CASSLAGGAQPQHF | TGTGCCAGCAGCCTAGCAGGGGGGGCTCAGCCCCAGCATTTT
TRBJ1-6 | few | 13 | TRBD1 | TRBV7-2 | CASSLLTGPPLHF | TGTGCCAGCAGCTTGTTGACAGGGCCACCCCTCCACTTT
TRBJ1-1 | NA | 16 | NA | TRBV20-1 | CSASRAAGGVGTEAFF | TGCAGTGCTAGTAGGGCGGCAGGAGGGGTAGGCACTGAAGCTTTCTTT
TRBJ1-1 | many | 14 | NA | TRBV27 | CASSLKGWHTEAFF | TGTGCCAGCAGTTTAAAGGGCTGGCACACTGAAGCTTTCTTT
TRBJ2-3 | NA | 20 | TRBD2 | TRBV20-1 | CSASQYPAETSGGALDTQYF | TGCAGTGCTAGTCAGTATCCCGCTGAGACTAGCGGGGGGGCATTAGATACGCAGTATTTT
TRBJ2-5 | NA | 14 | TRBD1 | TRBV10-2 | CASSTTGVQETQYF | TGCGCCAGCTCCACTACAGGGGTACAAGAGACCCAGTACTTC
TRBJ1-1 | few | 11 | NA | TRBV29-1 | CSAQDRVEAFF | TGCAGCGCCCAGGACAGAGTTGAAGCTTTCTTT
TRBJ2-1 | many | 16 | NA | TRBV6-1 | CASSEVGGVVYNEQFF | TGTGCCAGCAGTGAAGTGGGGGGCGTTGTCTACAATGAGCAGTTCTTC
TRBJ1-1 | few | 16 | TRBD1 | TRBV6-2/TRBV6-3 | CASRSGQAGVNTEAFF | TGTGCCAGCAGATCTGGACAGGCGGGAGTGAACACTGAAGCTTTCTTT
TRBJ2-2 | few | 10 | NA | TRBV20-1 | CIRCAGELFF | TGCATCAGATGCGCCGGGGAGCTGTTTTTT
TRBJ1-3 | many | 15 | NA | TRBV6-5 | CASSYQGTSGNTIYF | TGTGCCAGCAGTTACCAGGGGACCTCTGGAAACACCATATATTTT
TRBJ1-4 | few | 14 | TRBD1 | TRBV27 | CASSPTGAYEKLFF | TGTGCCAGCAGTCCCACAGGGGCATATGAAAAACTGTTTTTT
TRBJ1-6 | NA | 13 | TRBD1 | TRBV20-1 | CSASGTGATPLHF | TGCAGTGCTAGCGGGACAGGGGCCACACCCCTCCACTTT